This T cell receptor (beta chain) was found in a study of blood T cell repertoires in COVID-19. This table comes from immunoSEQ multiplex PCR, and its TCRdb copy is limited to in-frame clones, with some not included. The profile shows under 300,000 clones, around 90% of them singletons. This CDR3 has 16 amino acids. V was cut by 3 bases and J by 1 base, with 15 bases left in between. The germline gives CDR1 KGHSH, CDR2 LQKENI. The sample comprised PBMCs or T cells enriched from blood (not recorded which). V gene TRBV18 combines with J gene TRBJ1-2, with TRBD1 as a possible D gene (6 bases). This TCR was recovered from a woman aged 40-49 years who had recovered from COVID-19. CDR3 region: CASSPGTTKNNYGYTF. The CDR3 DNA follows: TGTGCCAGCTCACCCGGGACAACCAAAAATAACTATGGCTACACCTTC.